Below are 22 T cell receptor beta chains sequenced from a single sample in a study of early stage breast cancer tumors. The repertoire was sequenced with immunoSEQ multiplex PCR; TCRdb's copy has only in-frame clones and lacks some. This sample carries 50,000 to 65,000 clones, about 93% of them seen once, and the ten largest clones take 4.5% to 5%. The specimen was blood. Receptors originate from a person aged 70 to 79 with breast cancer.

The CDR3: CASSQKGRTAGAVAQYF. The CDR3 DNA reads as TGCGCCAGCAGTCAAAAGGGCCGGACAGCGGGAGCTGTAGCGCAGTATTTT. J is TRBJ2-3 and V is TRBV23-1, with 8 bases matching TRBD2. TRBV23-1 is known as an ORF, though its function is uncertain. J was trimmed by 10 bases and V by 2 bases; bases with no gene match: 17. CDR3 length equals 17 residues.

Details on this clone: One end of the junction fails to match germline, which may point to a read error. This chain uses TRBV7-7 with TRBJ2-7; 7 nucleotides agree with TRBD2. Germline lookup yields CDR1 SSHAT and CDR2 FNYEAQ (reference sequence). CDR3 length equals 14 residues. CDR3 loop: CASSLAGDSYEQYF. The CDR3, as DNA: TGTGCTAGCAGCTTAGCGGGTGACTCTTACGAGCAGTACTTC.

This chain joins TRBV30 and TRBJ1-1; possible D gene TRBD1, 6 bases. The CDR3 is made up of 13 amino acids. V was shortened by 0 bases and J by 3 bases, with 8 bases between the two germline ends. Germline CDR1 reads GTSNPN; CDR2 reads SVGIG (reference sequence). CDR3 DNA: TGTGCCTGGAGTGTAGGGGGGGACACTGAAGCTTTCTTT. Amino acids: CAWSVGGDTEAFF.

The chain has TRBV7-2 and TRBJ2-5; no firm D call. Germline V gene lookup returns CDR1 SGHTA and CDR2 FQGNSA. The CDR3 loop spans 14 amino acids. V lost 0 bases and J 2 bases, leaving 7 bases between the germline ends. CDR3 nucleotide sequence: TGTGCCAGCAGCTTAGCCCTCAGACAAGAGACCCAGTACTTC. Translating it yields CASSLALRQETQYF.

The chain carries TRBV4-2 and TRBJ2-3, with D hard to call. In germline, CDR1 is LGHNA, CDR2 YNFKEQ. The CDR3 runs to 14 residues. V was clipped by 3 bases and J by 2 bases, with 9 bases between them. This CDR3 reads CASSQPMATDTQYF. As DNA, the CDR3 is TGTGCCAGCAGCCAGCCCATGGCCACAGATACGCAGTATTTT.

The sample holds one count of this clone. The V and J genes are TRBV10-3 and TRBJ2-4; 8 positions match TRBD2. Germline CDR1 and CDR2: ENHRY and SYGVKD. The V segment lost 2 bases and the J segment 7 bases; nucleotides outside the gene matches: 13. The CDR3 totals 17 residues. CDR3 amino acids: CAISEGVGTPGGNIQYF. Written as DNA, the CDR3 is TGTGCCATCAGTGAGGGCGTAGGGACTCCGGGGGGGAACATTCAGTACTTC.

The gene calls are TRBV7-6 and TRBJ2-7; D gene uncertain. Trimming removed 4 bases from V and 3 bases from J, with 7 bases in between. There are 12 residues in the CDR3. Germline V CDR1 and CDR2: SGHVS, FNYEAQ. CDR3 amino acids: CASSSPGYEQYF. Here the CDR3 DNA reads TGTGCCAGCAGCTCTCCGGGCTACGAGCAGTACTTC.

This clone occurred once. The CDR3 protein is CASSFLPGQGSQPQHF. The CDR3, as DNA: TGTGCCAGCAGCTTTCTTCCGGGACAGGGAAGTCAGCCCCAGCATTTT. The gene calls are TRBV7-2 and TRBJ1-5, with 9 bases lining up with TRBD1. Germline V gene data show CDR1 as SGHTA and CDR2 as FQGNSA. Trimming cost V 3 bases and J 6 bases; bases outside gene matches: 9. CDR3 size: 16 residues.

This chain connects TRBV5-8 to TRBJ2-3, with D possibly matching TRBD1 (6 bases). This CDR3 has 14 amino acids. Trimming removed 0 bases at V and 5 bases at J, with 10 bases between. The germline CDR1 and CDR2 sequences are SGHTS and YDEGEE. CDR3 sequence reads: CASSLAPGVDTQYF. CDR3 nucleotides: TGTGCCAGCAGCTTGGCCCCAGGGGTAGATACGCAGTATTTT. The full variable domain, its missing parts supplied by reference TRBV5-8 and TRBJ2-3, is EAGVTQSPTHLIKTRGQQATLRCSPISGHTSVYWYQQALGLGLQFLLWYDEGEERNRGNFPPRFSGRQFPNYSSELNVNALELEDSALYLCASSLAPGVDTQYFGPGTRLTVL.

The chain recombines TRBV6-1 with TRBJ2-6; 7 bases are a match to TRBD1. The germline V gene encodes CDR1 MNHNS and CDR2 SASEGT. J gave up 1 base and V 4 bases, and 16 bases lay outside the gene matches. The CDR3 is made up of 20 amino acids. CDR3 sequence reads: CASSGSQGRFFGSGANVLTF. The CDR3 nucleotides read TGTGCCAGCAGTGGGTCACAGGGGAGATTCTTTGGATCTGGGGCCAACGTCCTGACTTTC.

As DNA, the CDR3 is TGTGCCACCAGCAGAGGGACTAGCGGGAGAGTAGTCAAAAACATTCAGTACTTC. As protein: CATSRGTSGRVVKNIQYF. The V call is TRBV15, the J call TRBJ2-4; 13 bases are a match to TRBD2. V was clipped by 1 base and J by 3 bases; unmatched bases: 6. CDR3 length equals 18 residues. Germline CDR1 is LNHNV and CDR2 is YYDKDF (reference sequence).

The chain recombines TRBV5-1 with TRBJ2-5; possibly TRBD1 for D (5 bases). Trimming left V 3 bases short and J 3 bases short, with 15 bases between. The CDR3 is made up of 15 amino acids. The germline CDR1 and CDR2 sequences are SGHRS and YFSETQ. The CDR3: CASSYYWTIEETQYF. In DNA, the CDR3 is TGCGCCAGCAGCTACTATTGGACAATTGAAGAGACCCAGTACTTC.

This chain joins TRBV30 and TRBJ2-3; D is uncertain. CDR3 length equals 14 residues. Trimming left V 1 base short and J 8 bases short, with 16 bases between. The germline V gene encodes CDR1 GTSNPN and CDR2 SVGIG (reference sequence). For the CDR3, the DNA is TGTGCCTGGAGTGGGGTCCAAGGCAGGTCTACGCAGTATTTT. This gives the protein CAWSGVQGRSTQYF.

This clone has a handful of counts. The chain carries TRBV6-5 and TRBJ1-2; D gene ambiguous. The V end lost 0 bases, the J end lost 5 bases, and 10 bases lay between the germline ends. This CDR3 has 14 residues. CDR1 is MNHEY, CDR2 SVGAGI, per germline. CDR3 sequence reads: CASSYSWGGYGYTF. The CDR3 DNA is TGTGCCAGCAGTTACTCGTGGGGAGGTTATGGCTACACCTTC.

J is TRBJ2-7 and V is TRBV7-6, with D perhaps TRBD2 (5 bases). The CDR3 contains 14 residues. Germline values: CDR1 SGHVS, CDR2 FNYEAQ. V lost 6 bases, J lost 7 bases, and 19 bases lay in between. The CDR3 region has the DNA TGTGCCAGCAGTATGAGCGGTCACAGACCAGAGCAGTACTTC. It specifies CASSMSGHRPEQYF.

J is TRBJ2-1 and V is TRBV6-5, with 7 bases matching TRBD2. J gave up 10 bases and V 0 bases, and 9 bases lay outside the gene matches. The germline gives CDR1 MNHEY, CDR2 SVGAGI. The CDR3 totals 15 residues. This chain's CDR3 is CASSYSNAGVSEQFF. The CDR3 coding sequence is TGTGCCAGCAGTTACTCGAATGCGGGAGTTAGCGAGCAGTTCTTC.

V is TRBV30 and J is TRBJ2-7; 7 bases are a match to TRBD1. The CDR3 totals 12 residues. Germline CDR1 GTSNPN, CDR2 SVGIG (reference sequence). The J segment lost 6 bases and the V segment lost 2 bases, leaving 4 bases of the junction unmatched. For the CDR3, the DNA is TGTGCCTGGAGTCTGACAGGGTCCGAGCAGTACTTC. Its translation is CAWSLTGSEQYF. Full variable domain (missing parts from reference TRBV30 and TRBJ2-7): SQTIHQWPATLVQPVGSPLSLECTVEGTSNPNLYWYRQAAGRGLQLLFYSVGIGQISSEVPQNLSASRPQDRQFILSSKKLLLSDSGFYLCAWSLTGSEQYFGPGTRLTVT.

J is TRBJ2-7 and V is TRBV2; 16 nucleotides line up with TRBD2. Germline trimming cut 6 bases from V and 8 bases from J; bases unmatched to any gene: 4. CDR3 length: 14 residues. Germline CDR1 is SNHLY and CDR2 is FYNNEI. DNA of the CDR3: TGTGCCAGCAGCGAGGGACTAGCGGGAGGGAAGCAGTACTTC. This gives the protein CASSEGLAGGKQYF.

The chain uses TRBV19 and TRBJ1-1, with TRBD1 as a possible D gene (6 bases). Germline values: CDR1 LNHDA, CDR2 SQIVND (reference sequence). V dropped 4 bases and J dropped 5 bases, with 11 bases sitting between them. This CDR3 has 13 residues. Here the CDR3 reads CASSTTGQTEAFF. The CDR3, as DNA: TGTGCCAGTAGTACAACCGGACAGACTGAAGCTTTCTTT.

The CDR3 nucleotides read TGTGCCAGCAGCCAAGAGGAGCTTCACGAGCAGTACTTC. Encoded protein: CASSQEELHEQYF. The V call is TRBV4-2, the J call TRBJ2-7; D unclear. The V end lost 0 bases, the J end lost 5 bases, and 8 bases lay between the germline ends. The CDR3 extends over 13 amino acids. Germline loops: CDR1 LGHNA, CDR2 YNFKEQ.

The chain links TRBV6-4 to TRBJ2-7, with TRBD2 matching 12 bases. The CDR3 covers 14 residues. After removal of 6 bases from V and 1 base from J, the junction contained 1 base not matched to a gene. Germline loops: CDR1 MRHNA, CDR2 SNTAGT. CDR3 in amino acids: CASSLAGGSYEQYF. CDR3 DNA sequence: TGTGCCAGCAGCCTAGCGGGAGGGTCCTACGAGCAGTACTTC.

This chain joins TRBV6-4 and TRBJ1-2; TRBD1 might be the D (6 bases). The V gene lost 3 bases and the J gene lost 8 bases, with 13 bases spanning the gap. Germline CDR1 and CDR2: MRHNA and SNTAGT. The CDR3 runs to 13 residues. DNA of the CDR3: TGTGCCAGCAGTGAGGACAGAGGGGCAGGCTACACCTTC. Translated, it gives CASSEDRGAGYTF.